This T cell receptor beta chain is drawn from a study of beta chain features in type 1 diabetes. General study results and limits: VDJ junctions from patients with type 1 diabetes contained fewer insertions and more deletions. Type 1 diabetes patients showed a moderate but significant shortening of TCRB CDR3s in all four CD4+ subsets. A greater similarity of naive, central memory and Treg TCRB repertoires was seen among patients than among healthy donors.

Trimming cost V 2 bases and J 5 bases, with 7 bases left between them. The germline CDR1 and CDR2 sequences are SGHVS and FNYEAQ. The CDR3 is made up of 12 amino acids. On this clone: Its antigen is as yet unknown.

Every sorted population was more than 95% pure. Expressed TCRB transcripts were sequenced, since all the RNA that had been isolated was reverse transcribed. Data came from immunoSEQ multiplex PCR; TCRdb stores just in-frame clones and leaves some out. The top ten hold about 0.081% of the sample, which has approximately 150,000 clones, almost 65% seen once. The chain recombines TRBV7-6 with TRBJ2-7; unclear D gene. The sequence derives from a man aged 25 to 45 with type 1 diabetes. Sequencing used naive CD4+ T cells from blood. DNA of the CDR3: TGTGCCAGCAGCTTAAATGGCCACGAGCAGTACTTC. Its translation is CASSLNGHEQYF.